This passage covers 14 T cell receptor beta chains from one sample sequenced in a study of T cell repertoires in cytomegalovirus infection. One entry per CDR3 protein, called by TCRdb with MiXCR from the reads. The sample has hundreds of thousands of distinct CDR3 sequences; 25% to 35% are singletons. For these TCRs, the target antigens are not known. Source: cultured PBMCs, taken from culture after CMV antigen stimulation. Receptors were obtained from a human donor in good health (CMV status not recorded). Some clones in this sample may be carry-over from other donors' samples.

A few counts support this clonotype. The CDR3 sequence: CASSPTGKTGNTIYF. CDR3 sequence (DNA): TGTGCCAGCAGCCCGACAGGGAAGACTGGAAACACCATATATTTT. The J gene is TRBJ1-3, the V gene TRBV7-9; 7 bases agree with TRBD1. Trimming removed 5 bases from V and 2 bases from J; junction bases left unmatched: 6. The CDR3 covers 15 residues. In germline, CDR1 is SEHNR, CDR2 FQNEAQ (reference sequence).

The J gene is TRBJ2-1, the V gene TRBV7-9; possibly TRBD2 for D (6 bases). Trimming shortened V by 5 bases and J by 0 bases, and 11 bases separated the two germline ends. CDR1 SEHNR and CDR2 FQNEAQ come from the germline V gene (reference sequence). The CDR3 consists of 15 residues. In DNA, the CDR3 is TGTGCCAGCAGCGGCAGGGACTTCTCCTACAATGAGCAGTTCTTC. Residues: CASSGRDFSYNEQFF.

In this sample, this clonotype turned up a few times. This chain uses TRBV6-1 with TRBJ2-1, with D unresolved. Trimming took off 5 bases at V and 9 bases at J, with 17 bases between the two ends. This CDR3 contains 14 residues. CDR1 is MNHNS and CDR2 is SASEGT in the germline V gene. CDR3 region: CASSRLNLAAEQFF. CDR3 nucleotide sequence: TGTGCCAGCAGTCGTTTGAACTTAGCAGCTGAGCAGTTCTTC.

J is TRBJ2-2 and V is TRBV19; perhaps TRBD1 as D (5 bases). Germline V lookup: CDR1 LNHDA, CDR2 SQIVND (reference sequence). The CDR3 length is 14 residues. Trimming removed 6 bases at V and 2 bases at J, with 10 bases between. The CDR3 region is CASRTGHNTGELFF. In nucleotides, the CDR3 is TGTGCCAGTAGGACTGGACACAACACCGGGGAGCTGTTTTTT.

Here the CDR3 reads CASSPWDRTNSPLHF. CDR3 in DNA: TGTGCCAGCAGCCCTTGGGACAGGACTAATTCACCCCTCCACTTT. The rearrangement links TRBV11-2 to TRBJ1-6, with 8 bases identical to TRBD1. Looked up from germline, CDR1 is SGHAT and CDR2 is FQNNGV. The CDR3 runs 15 residues. V lost 5 bases, J lost 6 bases, and 6 bases stayed unmatched.

This chain joins TRBV4-1 and TRBJ1-5; D remains ambiguous. The V gene lost 4 bases and the J gene lost 4 bases, with 17 bases spanning the gap. The CDR3 consists of 16 residues. The germline V gene encodes CDR1 MGHRA and CDR2 YSYEKL. Written as DNA, the CDR3 is TGCGCCAGCAGCCCCGGCCTCGCCCGTGGGAATCAGCCCCAGCATTTT. Residues: CASSPGLARGNQPQHF.

This clonotype was observed a handful of times. The chain combines TRBV5-3 with TRBJ1-3; tentatively, D is TRBD1 (5 bases). TRBV5-3 belongs to the ORF category, with a function that is uncertain. The CDR3 has 17 amino acids. With 1 base removed from V and 0 bases from J, the gap between germline ends came to 14 bases. CDR3 bases: TGTGCCAGAAGCTTGAAGGGGCCCCTCTTCTCTGGAAACACCATATATTTT. Its translation is CARSLKGPLFSGNTIYF.

This clonotype was observed a handful of times. The J gene is TRBJ2-5, the V gene TRBV7-6; the D gene is possibly TRBD2 (5 bases). The germline V and J ends were trimmed by 3 bases and 5 bases, with 13 bases remaining between them. The CDR3 length is 14 residues. Germline assignment: CDR1 SGHVS and CDR2 FNYEAQ. The CDR3 loop is CASSLEEKRETQYF. CDR3 nucleotide sequence: TGTGCCAGCAGCTTGGAGGAAAAACGGGAGACCCAGTACTTC.

This chain connects TRBV12-3 or TRBV12-4 to TRBJ1-2, with a weak D call TRBD1 (6 bases). The CDR3 loop spans 15 amino acids. Trimming removed 3 bases at V and 4 bases at J, with 15 bases between. CDR3 sequence: CASSFFQGFGYGYTF. DNA of the CDR3: TGTGCCAGCAGTTTCTTCCAGGGGTTTGGCTATGGCTACACCTTC.

The J gene is TRBJ1-3, the V gene TRBV6-6, with D possibly TRBD1 on 6 matching bases. Germline V gene data show CDR1 as MNHNY and CDR2 as SVGAGI (reference sequence). The CDR3 has 14 amino acids. Trimming took off 5 bases at V and 0 bases at J, with 8 bases between the two ends. The CDR3 DNA reads TGTGCCAGCAGTGGGACACGCTCTGGAAACACCATATATTTT. Amino acids: CASSGTRSGNTIYF.

This clonotype came up many times. V gene TRBV7-2 combines with J gene TRBJ1-4; D remains ambiguous. V dropped 4 bases and J dropped 10 bases, with 16 bases sitting between them. CDR3 length: 14 amino acids. CDR1 and CDR2 from the germline V gene are SGHTA and FQGNSA. The CDR3 bases are TGTGCCAGCAGCTCGCAGGAAGGGAAGGGAAAACTGTTTTTT. Translating gives CASSSQEGKGKLFF.

The CDR3 is CASSNRTGGAYIQYF. The CDR3 DNA sequence: TGTGCCAGCAGCAATAGGACAGGGGGGGCGTACATTCAGTACTTC. The chain uses TRBV7-9 and TRBJ2-4; 10 bases are shared with TRBD1. Per the germline V gene, CDR1 is SEHNR and CDR2 is FQNEAQ (reference sequence). The CDR3 has 15 residues. With V trimmed by 5 bases and J by 8 bases, 9 bases remained unmatched. The full variable domain, completed using reference TRBV7-9 and TRBJ2-4, is DTGVSQNPRHKITKRGQNVTFRCDPISEHNRLYWYRQTLGQGPEFLTYFQNEAQLEKSRLLSDRFSAERPKGSFSTLEIQRTEQGDSAMYLCASSNRTGGAYIQYFGAGTRLSVL.

The chain links TRBV11-2 to TRBJ1-5; TRBD1 is a possible D gene (6 bases). V lost 4 bases and J lost 5, with 9 bases in between. Germline V gene sequence: CDR1 SGHAT, CDR2 FQNNGV. There are 13 residues in the CDR3. DNA of the CDR3: TGTGCCAGCAGCTCCACAGGGTATCAGCCCCAGCATTTT. Translated: CASSSTGYQPQHF.

The chain links TRBV19 to TRBJ2-3; 10 nucleotides match TRBD2. The V and J ends lost 9 bases and 0 bases, in that order; junction bases with no gene match: 6. The CDR3 has 15 amino acids. CDR1 and CDR2 (germline): LNHDA, SQIVND (reference sequence). The CDR3 loop reads CASHGLAASTDTQYF. CDR3 sequence (DNA): TGTGCCAGCCATGGACTAGCGGCCAGCACAGATACGCAGTATTTT.